The rows below give T cell receptor beta chains drawn from one sample of a study of T cells in Graves' hyperthyroidism and ophthalmopathy. Using its own MiXCR run on the multiplex PCR reads, TCRdb lists one record per CDR3 protein. Counted here are around 300,000 distinct CDR3 sequences, around a fifth occurring once; the ten biggest clones make up under 45%. Input material: blood. All receptors derive from a man aged 50-60 years with Graves' ophthalmopathy. Both conserved end residues are part of each CDR3. A D gene is named only where the DNA matches it firmly. The size of a clone is reported for some rows only, either as once, few or many, or as a class for expanded clones.

NA	NA	TRBV9	TRBJ2-1	TGTGCCAGCAGCGTAAGGGCCTTCAGCTCCGTTGAGTTCTTC	CASSVRAFSSVEFF
NA	few	TRBV6-1	TRBJ1-1	TGTGCCAGCAGTCCGGGACTTTCGAACACTGAAGCTTTCTTT	CASSPGLSNTEAFF
NA	few	TRBV10-3	TRBJ1-2	TGTGCCATCAGTGAGTCAACCGGCTATGGCTACACCTTC	CAISESTGYGYTF
NA	many	TRBV5-1	TRBJ2-7	TGCGCCAGCAGCTTCGGGTTACGGGAGCAGTACTTC	CASSFGLREQYF
NA	NA	TRBV4-1	TRBJ1-5	TGCGCCAGCAGCCAAGATTCAGGACATAGCAATCAGCCCCAGCATTTT	CASSQDSGHSNQPQHF
NA	many	TRBV28	TRBJ1-2	TGTGCCAGCTCAGGGGTGGACTATGGCTACACCTTC	CASSGVDYGYTF
NA	NA	TRBV5-1	TRBJ2-3	TGCGCCAGCAGCTTGATGGGGGGCGGGACAGATACGCAGTATTTT	CASSLMGGGTDTQYF
NA	NA	TRBV19	TRBJ2-7	TGTGCCAGTAGTATCGGAAAGGACCCAGCGCACGAGCAGTACTTC	CASSIGKDPAHEQYF
TRBD1	few	TRBV6-5	TRBJ2-5	TGTGCCAGCAGTTACTCGGGGACAGGGGGCCAAGAGACCCAGTACTTC	CASSYSGTGGQETQYF
NA	few	TRBV20-1	TRBJ1-2	TGCAGTGCTAGAAGTCAGGCACCCATCTATGGCTACACCTTC	CSARSQAPIYGYTF
TRBD2	NA	TRBV9	TRBJ2-3	TGTGCCAGCAGTCCTGGACTAGCAGCCGACTCAGATACGCAGTATTTT	CASSPGLAADSDTQYF
TRBD2	many	TRBV5-1	TRBJ2-7	TGCGCCAGCAGACTAGCGGGAAACTACGAGCAGTACTTC	CASRLAGNYEQYF
TRBD2	NA	TRBV5-4	TRBJ2-3	TGTGCCAGCAGCCCCAGTCAAGGACTAGCGGGAGTGATAGATACGCAGTATTTT	CASSPSQGLAGVIDTQYF
TRBD1	many	TRBV5-8	TRBJ1-5	TGTGCCAGCAGCGTCGGGACAGGGGGACAGCCCCAGCATTTT	CASSVGTGGQPQHF
NA	few	TRBV5-1	TRBJ2-3	TGCGCCAGCAGCCTAGGAGGGGCCTTTAGCACAGATACGCAGTATTTT	CASSLGGAFSTDTQYF
TRBD2	many	TRBV29-1	TRBJ2-7	TGCAGCGTTGCCGGGACTAGCGACTCCTACGAGCAGTACTTC	CSVAGTSDSYEQYF
NA	few	TRBV30	TRBJ1-2	TGTGCCTGGAGTGTCGCTCAGCGCTACACCTTC	CAWSVAQRYTF
TRBD1	few	TRBV28	TRBJ2-7	TGTGCCAGCAGTTCCGTTGTTGGACAGGGGTACGAGCAGTACTTC	CASSSVVGQGYEQYF
TRBD1	many	TRBV5-1	TRBJ1-4	TGCGCCAGCAGCGGAACAGGGGCAACTAATGAAAAACTGTTTTTT	CASSGTGATNEKLFF
NA	NA	TRBV19	TRBJ2-2	TGTGCCAGTAGTACCGACACGGGTTACACCGGGGAGCTGTTTTTT	CASSTDTGYTGELFF
TRBD2	NA	TRBV27	TRBJ2-1	TGTGCCAGCAGCTCGATCACCCTCCTTAGCGGGAGTGGCGATGAGCAGTTCTTC	CASSSITLLSGSGDEQFF
TRBD2	many	TRBV20-1	TRBJ2-7	TGCAGTGCTAAGGACGGACTAGCGGGAGTCTACGAGCAGTACTTC	CSAKDGLAGVYEQYF